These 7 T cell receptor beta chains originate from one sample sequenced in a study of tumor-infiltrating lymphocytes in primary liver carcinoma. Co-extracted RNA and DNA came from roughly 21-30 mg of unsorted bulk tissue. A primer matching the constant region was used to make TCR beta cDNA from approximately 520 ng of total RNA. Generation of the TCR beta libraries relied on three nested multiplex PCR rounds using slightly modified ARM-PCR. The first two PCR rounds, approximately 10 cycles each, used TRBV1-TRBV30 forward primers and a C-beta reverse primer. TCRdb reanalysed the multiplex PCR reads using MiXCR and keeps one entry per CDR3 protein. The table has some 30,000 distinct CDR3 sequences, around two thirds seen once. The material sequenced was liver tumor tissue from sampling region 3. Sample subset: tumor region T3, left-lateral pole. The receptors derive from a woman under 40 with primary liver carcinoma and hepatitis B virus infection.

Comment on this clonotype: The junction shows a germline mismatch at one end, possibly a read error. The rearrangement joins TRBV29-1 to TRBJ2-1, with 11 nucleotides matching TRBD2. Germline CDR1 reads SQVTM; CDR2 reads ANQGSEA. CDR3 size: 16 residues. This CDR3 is CSVGLAGGLTGNEHFF. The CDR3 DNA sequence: TGTAGTGTTGGCCTAGCGGGAGGATTGACGGGAAATGAGCACTTCTTC.

This CDR3 reads CASSPGLAGDFSEQFF. DNA of the CDR3: TGTGCCAGTAGCCCCGGGCTAGCGGGCGATTTCAGTGAGCAGTTCTTC. The rearrangement joins TRBV11-2 to TRBJ2-1; 8 bases are a match to TRBD2. This CDR3 has 16 amino acids. V lost 9 bases, J lost 9 bases, and 19 bases stayed unmatched. CDR1 and CDR2 (germline): SGHAT, FQNNGV. The variable domain in full, with the rest retrieved from reference TRBV11-2 and TRBJ2-1, is EAGVAQSPRYKIIEKRQSVAFWCNPISGHATLYWYQQILGQGPKLLIQFQNNGVVDDSQLPKDRFSAERLKGVDSTLKIQPAKLEDSAVYLCASSPGLAGDFSEQFFGPGTRLTVL.

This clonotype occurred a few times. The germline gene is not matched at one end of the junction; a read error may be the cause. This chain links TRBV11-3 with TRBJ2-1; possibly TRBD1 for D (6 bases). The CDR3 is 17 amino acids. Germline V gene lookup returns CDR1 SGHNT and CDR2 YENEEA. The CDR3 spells CACSSQGTRTMGNEQFF. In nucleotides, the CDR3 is TGTGCCTGCAGCTCCCAGGGGACGCGGACCATGGGCAATGAGCAGTTCTTC. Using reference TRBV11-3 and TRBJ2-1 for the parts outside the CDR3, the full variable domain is EAGVVQSPRYKIIEKKQPVAFWCNPISGHNTLYWYLQNLGQGPELLIRYENEEAVDDSQLPKDRFSAERLKGVDSTLKIQPAELGDSAVYLCACSSQGTRTMGNEQFFGPGTRLTVL.

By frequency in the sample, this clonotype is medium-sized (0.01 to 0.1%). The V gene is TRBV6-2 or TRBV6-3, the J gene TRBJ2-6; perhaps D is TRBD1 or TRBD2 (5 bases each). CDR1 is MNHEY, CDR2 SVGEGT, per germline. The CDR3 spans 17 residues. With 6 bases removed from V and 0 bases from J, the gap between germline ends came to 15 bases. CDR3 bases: TGTGCCAGCAGCCCCCCGGGGCCTTACTCTGGGGCCAACGTCCTGACTTTC. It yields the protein CASSPPGPYSGANVLTF.

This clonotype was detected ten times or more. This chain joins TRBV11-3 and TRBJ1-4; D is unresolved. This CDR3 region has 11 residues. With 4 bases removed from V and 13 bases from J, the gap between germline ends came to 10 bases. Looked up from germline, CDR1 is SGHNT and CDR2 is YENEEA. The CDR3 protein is CASSWSEGLFF. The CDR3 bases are TGTGCCAGCAGCTGGAGCGAAGGACTGTTTTTT.

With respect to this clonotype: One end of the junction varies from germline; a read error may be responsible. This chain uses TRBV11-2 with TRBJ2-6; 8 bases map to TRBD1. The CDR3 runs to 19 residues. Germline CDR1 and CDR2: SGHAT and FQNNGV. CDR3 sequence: CARSLGDRPVSSVANVPTF. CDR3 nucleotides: TGTGCCAGGAGCTTAGGGGACAGGCCCGTTAGCTCTGTGGCCAACGTCCCGACTTTC.

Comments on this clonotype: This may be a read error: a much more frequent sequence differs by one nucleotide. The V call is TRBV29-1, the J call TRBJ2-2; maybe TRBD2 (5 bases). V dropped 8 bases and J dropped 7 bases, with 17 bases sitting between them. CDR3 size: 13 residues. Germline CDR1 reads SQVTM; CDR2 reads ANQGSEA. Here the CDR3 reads CSITGYSGGELFF. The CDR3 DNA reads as TGCAGCATCACGGGGTACTCGGGCGGGGAGCTGTTTTTT.